A selection of T cell receptor beta chains follows, all from one sample in a study of shared T cell receptors in the human thymus. TCRdb's copy holds only in-frame clones and misses some; the assay was immunoSEQ multiplex PCR. Of 640,000 or so clones in the sample, about 90% were seen once. This sample also appeared in a second study, on human thymus T cells.

Sequencing input: thymocytes. Every receptor here comes from a boy in the first two years of life with a congenital heart defect. CDR3s include the opening cysteine and the closing phenylalanine or tryptophan. D genes are given only for firm matches. Size is stated for part of the rows, as once, few or many counts, or as a class when the clone is expanded.

TRBV28	NA	TRBJ2-2	TRBD2	TGTGCCAGCAGTTTAGCGGGGGGCCAGCGCCCCGGGGAGCTGTTTTTT	CASSLAGGQRPGELFF
TRBV29-1	NA	TRBJ2-5	TRBD2	TGCAGCACGGGACTAGATCGGCAAGAGACCCAGTACTTC	CSTGLDRQETQYF
TRBV7-9	NA	TRBJ2-5	TRBD1	TGTGCCAGCAGTGCTGACAGGGACCAAGAGACCCAGTACTTC	CASSADRDQETQYF
TRBV2	NA	TRBJ1-2	NA	TGTGCCAGCAGATCCCCATCGACAAGCTATGGCTACACCTTC	CASRSPSTSYGYTF
TRBV9	NA	TRBJ2-1	TRBD2	TGTGCCAGCAGCGTAGATGGCGGGGGGCCCTACAATGAGCAGTTCTTC	CASSVDGGGPYNEQFF
TRBV2	NA	TRBJ1-3	NA	TGTGCCAGCAGTGAACCAAATTTGCGCCCTGGAAACACCATATATTTT	CASSEPNLRPGNTIYF
TRBV13	NA	TRBJ1-4	TRBD1	TGTGCCAGCAGCTCGACAGGGTTTAATGAAAAACTGTTTTTT	CASSSTGFNEKLFF
TRBV2	NA	TRBJ1-1	TRBD1	TGTGCCAGCAGTGGGCCAGGGGGCTGGGGGAATACTGAAGCTTTCTTT	CASSGPGGWGNTEAFF
TRBV7-6	NA	TRBJ1-4	TRBD1	TGTGCCAGCAGTACCGACAGGGTGGGAATGGGTACTAATGAAAAACTGTTTTTT	CASSTDRVGMGTNEKLFF
TRBV5-8	NA	TRBJ2-1	NA	TGTGCCAGCAGCCCCGGGACACCTTACAATGAGCAGTTCTTC	CASSPGTPYNEQFF
TRBV14	NA	TRBJ2-7	NA	TGTGCCAGCAGCCCAGGCCCAGCGGTATCCTACGAGCAGTACTTC	CASSPGPAVSYEQYF
TRBV7-2	NA	TRBJ1-5	NA	TGTGCCAGCAGCCAAGGACAGCTTCCCTTTACGCCCCAGCATTTT	CASSQGQLPFTPQHF
TRBV5-8	NA	TRBJ1-6	TRBD1	TGTGCCAGCAGCTGGGACAGGAGCTCCTATAATTCACCCCTCCACTTT	CASSWDRSSYNSPLHF
TRBV15	NA	TRBJ2-5	TRBD2	TGTGCCACCAGCGGTAGCGGGGTCTGCGAGACCCAGTACTTC	CATSGSGVCETQYF
TRBV5-5	NA	TRBJ1-2	NA	TGTGCCAGCAGCTTGTTTCCGCCGCCGGGAACCTTC	CASSLFPPPGTF
TRBV28	once	TRBJ2-1	NA	TGTGCCAGCAGTTTAAACTTCGATGAGCAGTTCTTC	CASSLNFDEQFF
TRBV14	NA	TRBJ2-7	NA	TGTGCCAGCAGCCAAGACGGGACTTTACGTCAGGGCGAGCAGTACTTC	CASSQDGTLRQGEQYF
TRBV2	once	TRBJ2-7	TRBD2	TGTGCCAGCAGTGAATCGGGACTAGCGGGATCTAATCGCTACGAGCAGTACTTC	CASSESGLAGSNRYEQYF
TRBV14	NA	TRBJ1-2	TRBD1	TGTGCCAGCAGCCTCTACAGGGGAAACTACACCTTC	CASSLYRGNYTF
TRBV20-1	NA	TRBJ2-3	NA	TGCAGTGCACAAGTCCCAGATACGCAGTATTTT	CSAQVPDTQYF
TRBV5-1	NA	TRBJ2-6	NA	TGCGCCAGCAGCTTGGCCGGGTCCGGGGCCAACGTCCTGACTTTC	CASSLAGSGANVLTF
TRBV28	NA	TRBJ1-2	TRBD1	TGTGCCAGCAGTTTCGAAGACTGGACAGGACTGACTAACTATGGCTACACCTTC	CASSFEDWTGLTNYGYTF
TRBV5-6	NA	TRBJ2-7	NA	TGTGCCAGCAGCCTGAGGTCCCTGGCGGCCTACGAGCAGTACTTC	CASSLRSLAAYEQYF
TRBV4-1	once	TRBJ1-2	NA	TGCGCCAGCAGCCAAGAACCCAGCGGCGGCTACACCTTC	CASSQEPSGGYTF
TRBV9	once	TRBJ1-4	NA	TGTGCCAGCAGCGTAGGAGAAGGGGGGGGAGGGGTTCCTGAAAAACTGTTTTTT	CASSVGEGGGGVPEKLFF
TRBV28	NA	TRBJ1-2	NA	TGTGCCAGCAGCCCCTCAGGTATCCTCAACTATGGCTACACCTTC	CASSPSGILNYGYTF
TRBV5-1	NA	TRBJ2-2	NA	TGCGCCAGCAGATCGACAGGTTATACGGGCACCGGGGAGCTGTTTTTT	CASRSTGYTGTGELFF
TRBV5-4	NA	TRBJ2-5	TRBD2	TGTGCCAGCAGCAACACTAGCGGGAGAGGGGCGGAGACCCAGTACTTC	CASSNTSGRGAETQYF
TRBV7-2	once	TRBJ2-7	TRBD2	TGTGCCAGCAGCTCACTTCTAGCGGGAGACTACGAGCAGTACTTC	CASSSLLAGDYEQYF
TRBV4-3	NA	TRBJ1-4	NA	TGCGCCAGCAGCCACCGCTTATTGCGGGGTGAAAAACTGTTTTTT	CASSHRLLRGEKLFF
TRBV12-5	NA	TRBJ2-7	NA	TGTGCTAGTGGACCCACTAGGGACGAGCAGTACTTC	CASGPTRDEQYF
TRBV5-5	NA	TRBJ1-5	TRBD1	TGTGCCAGCAGCCCACGCCGGGACAGGGGGCGTCTTAGCAATCAGCCCCAGCATTTT	CASSPRRDRGRLSNQPQHF
TRBV7-8	NA	TRBJ2-2	TRBD2	TGTGCCAGCAGCTTAGCACAGGCGAACGGGGGGAGCGGCACCGGGGAGCTGTTTTTT	CASSLAQANGGSGTGELFF
TRBV5-1	NA	TRBJ2-1	NA	TGCGCCAGCAGGCCACTCCCCCCCAATGAGCAGTTCTTC	CASRPLPPNEQFF
TRBV5-4	NA	TRBJ2-3	NA	TGTGCCAGCAGCTGGTGGGGGCGAGGGGGCACAGATACGCAGTATTTT	CASSWWGRGGTDTQYF
TRBV28	NA	TRBJ1-6	TRBD1	TGTGCCAGCAGTTTCTCTGAGACAGGGACCAATTCACCCCTCCACTTT	CASSFSETGTNSPLHF
TRBV29-1	NA	TRBJ1-4	TRBD1	TGCAGCGTTGGGAGACAGGGTGGAGGAAAACTGTTTTTT	CSVGRQGGGKLFF
TRBV5-6	NA	TRBJ2-4	NA	TGTGCCAGCAGAACCAGAGAACAGGCCAGACAAGCCAAAAACATTCAGTACTTC	CASRTREQARQAKNIQYF
TRBV10-3	NA	TRBJ2-2	NA	TGTGCCATCAAGTCACTCCGGGGGACCGGGGAGCTGTTTTTT	CAIKSLRGTGELFF
TRBV5-4	NA	TRBJ2-7	TRBD1	TGTGCCAGCAGCTTGGAGGGACAGCCCTACGAGCAGTACTTC	CASSLEGQPYEQYF
TRBV5-1	NA	TRBJ2-1	NA	TGCGCCAGCAGCTTGGTTCACGACTACTACAATGAGCAGTTCTTC	CASSLVHDYYNEQFF
TRBV13	NA	TRBJ2-7	TRBD2	TGTGCCAGCAGCTTCGGGACTAGTCTTTACGAGCAGTACTTC	CASSFGTSLYEQYF
TRBV6-1	once	TRBJ2-3	NA	TGTGCCAGCAGTTGCAGGAAAGGCACAGATACGCAGTATTTT	CASSCRKGTDTQYF
TRBV9	NA	TRBJ1-1	NA	TGTGCCAGCAGCGCCGCCCCGACAGCTGAAGCTTTCTTT	CASSAAPTAEAFF
TRBV2	NA	TRBJ2-5	TRBD2	TGTGCCAGCACTGGGACTAGCGGTACTCAAGAGACCCAGTACTTC	CASTGTSGTQETQYF
TRBV28	NA	TRBJ1-5	NA	TGTGCCAGCAACCTCTACCTTAGCAATCAGCCCCAGCATTTT	CASNLYLSNQPQHF
TRBV7-9	NA	TRBJ2-7	TRBD1	TGTGCCAGCAGCCCGATCGGGACAGGGTTGTCCTACGAGCAGTACTTC	CASSPIGTGLSYEQYF
TRBV6-6	NA	TRBJ1-4	TRBD1	TGTGCCAGCAGTTACTCTCCCGGGACAGGGGATGAAAAACTGTTTTTT	CASSYSPGTGDEKLFF
TRBV12-5	NA	TRBJ2-1	TRBD2	TGTGCTAGTGGTTTGGTAATACGGCGGGAGGGCCGCGAACCGAATGAGCAGTTCTTC	CASGLVIRREGREPNEQFF
TRBV5-6	NA	TRBJ1-1	NA	TGTGCCAGCAGTTCTCCGGGAGCTGAAGCTTTCTTT	CASSSPGAEAFF
TRBV6-5	NA	TRBJ1-1	NA	TGTGCCAGCAGTTCTGACGGGCGGGGGGACGAAGCTTTCTTT	CASSSDGRGDEAFF
TRBV7-8	NA	TRBJ2-7	TRBD2	TGTGCCAGCAGCTTACGCACTAGCGGGAGGGAATACGAGCAGTACTTC	CASSLRTSGREYEQYF
TRBV6-1	NA	TRBJ1-3	NA	TGTGCCAGCAGTGAGTTAAGGTGGGGGGTAACAGGAAACACCATATATTTT	CASSELRWGVTGNTIYF
TRBV27	once	TRBJ2-7	TRBD2	TGTGCCAGCAGTTGGACTAGCGGGAGGGCCGTTCATTTTCACGAGCAGTACTTC	CASSWTSGRAVHFHEQYF
TRBV28	once	TRBJ1-1	TRBD1	TGTGCCAGCAGCCCTCGACAGGGAACCAAGACCACTGAAGCTTTCTTT	CASSPRQGTKTTEAFF
TRBV6-6	NA	TRBJ1-6	TRBD1	TGTGCCAGCAGTTACTCTGAGGACAGGGGATTATGCGTACACTTT	CASSYSEDRGLCVHF
TRBV28	NA	TRBJ1-1	TRBD1	TGTGCCCACCGGGACAGGAACACTGAAGCTTTCTTT	CAHRDRNTEAFF
TRBV7-9	NA	TRBJ2-7	NA	TGTGCCAGCAGCTTCGCAAGTACAGGTCCAACCTACGAGCAGTACTTC	CASSFASTGPTYEQYF
TRBV29-1	NA	TRBJ2-1	NA	TGCAGCGTTGAATTCGGGGGTCCTTCTTCCTACAATGAGCAGTTCTTC	CSVEFGGPSSYNEQFF